The 31 T cell receptor beta chains in this list originate from one sample, sequenced in a study of T cells in Graves' hyperthyroidism and ophthalmopathy. The investigators amplified TCR beta CDR3 regions from RNA transcripts. TCR CDR3 regions were first amplified by RT-PCR with HTBI primers. TCRdb called the multiplex PCR reads again in MiXCR, with one record for every CDR3 protein. The sample lists 340,000 or so distinct CDR3 sequences, around 23% occurring once. The sequenced material came from blood. Every receptor here comes from a woman in her forties or fifties with Graves' hyperthyroidism.

V gene TRBV14 combines with J gene TRBJ1-1; D is unresolved. The CDR3 is 14 amino acids. The V end lost 10 bases, the J end lost 1 base, and 16 bases lay between the germline ends. Germline V gives CDR1 SGHDN, CDR2 FVKESK. CDR3 protein: CATARVTRNTEAFF. The CDR3 nucleotides are TGTGCCACCGCGAGGGTGACTCGGAACACTGAAGCTTTCTTT.

This clonotype was seen at least ten times. The chain combines TRBV6-6 with TRBJ2-5; 10 nucleotides line up with TRBD2. The length of the CDR3 is 16 residues. CDR1 is MNHNY and CDR2 is SVGAGI in the germline V gene (reference sequence). The V gene end was trimmed by 2 bases and the J gene end by 1 base; junction bases not matched to a gene: 4. The DNA for the CDR3 is TGTGCCAGCAGTTACATCAGGACTAGCGGCCAAGAGACCCAGTACTTC. It is translated as CASSYIRTSGQETQYF.

V and J are TRBV6-5 and TRBJ1-6, with D maybe TRBD1 (6 bases). Trimming removed 0 bases at V and 0 bases at J, with 12 bases between. Germline V CDR1 and CDR2: MNHEY, SVGAGI. The CDR3 has 18 residues. For the CDR3, the DNA is TGTGCCAGCAGTTACTCGAGGACAGAGAGCTCCTATAATTCACCCCTCCACTTT. Its protein product is CASSYSRTESSYNSPLHF.

At least ten counts were recorded for this clonotype. The chain has TRBV12-3 or TRBV12-4 and TRBJ2-7, with D uncertain. V was shortened by 6 bases and J by 0 bases, with 12 bases between the two germline ends. This CDR3 is built from 14 residues. CDR3 nucleotides: TGTGCCAGCAGAGGACGGTCGAGCTCCTACGAGCAGTACTTC. This translates into CASRGRSSSYEQYF.

This clonotype was seen ten or more times. V gene TRBV7-9 combines with J gene TRBJ1-1; D gene unclear. Germline-derived CDR1 and CDR2 are SEHNR and FQNEAQ (reference sequence). The CDR3 runs 15 residues. V gave up 1 base and J gave up 0 bases, with 9 bases separating them. In DNA form, the CDR3 reads TGTGCCAGCAGCTTAGACCTTACAGTGAACACTGAAGCTTTCTTT. Translation: CASSLDLTVNTEAFF.

V gene TRBV7-9 combines with J gene TRBJ1-1, with a weak D call TRBD1 (5 bases). The V and J ends lost 5 bases and 5 bases respectively, with 12 bases between them. This CDR3 region has 13 residues. Germline loops: CDR1 SEHNR, CDR2 FQNEAQ (reference sequence). This CDR3 is CASSVDYRTEAFF. DNA of the CDR3: TGTGCCAGCAGCGTCGACTACAGGACTGAAGCTTTCTTT.

A word on this clonotype: Given a much more abundant clone one base away, this may be a read error. The gene calls are TRBV6-1 and TRBJ2-3; 13 bases map to TRBD2. Per germline, CDR1 MNHNS and CDR2 SASEGT. CDR3 size: 16 residues. The V segment lost 3 bases and the J segment 5 bases; nucleotides outside the gene matches: 5. CDR3 residues: CASSDIGLAGEDTQYF. In nucleotides, the CDR3 is TGTGCCAGCAGTGACATCGGACTAGCGGGAGAAGATACGCAGTATTTT.

There are many counts of this clonotype. V gene TRBV20-1 combines with J gene TRBJ2-5; 7 bases are shared with TRBD1. V shed 5 bases and J 3 bases; nucleotides not matched to a gene: 3. Germline CDR1 is DFQATT and CDR2 is SNEGSKA (reference sequence). The CDR3 covers 12 residues. The CDR3 nucleotides read TGCAGTGCTTACGGACAGGAAGAGACCCAGTACTTC. It translates to CSAYGQEETQYF.

There are a few counts of this clonotype. The V call is TRBV7-6, the J call TRBJ2-7; D is undetermined. The CDR3 loop spans 15 amino acids. Between the trimmed V and J ends, which lost 4 bases and 3 bases, there was a span of 16 bases. Germline V CDR1 and CDR2: SGHVS, FNYEAQ. CDR3 in DNA: TGTGCCAGCAGCTCCACTTCGGACGGCCTCTACGAGCAGTACTTC. Its protein product is CASSSTSDGLYEQYF.

V and J are TRBV12-5 and TRBJ1-1, with 7 bases identical to TRBD1. Germline loops: CDR1 LGHNT, CDR2 FRNRAP. CDR3 length: 13 residues. With V trimmed by 5 bases and J by 4 bases, 4 bases remained unmatched. The CDR3 coding sequence is TGTGCTAGTGGTCTCAGGACAGGCACTGAAGCTTTCTTT. It is translated as CASGLRTGTEAFF.

The chain couples TRBV18 to TRBJ2-7, with 12 nucleotides matching TRBD1. Germline V CDR1 and CDR2: KGHSH, LQKENI. This CDR3 region has 15 residues. The junction had 9 bases not matched to a gene; V was cut back by 6 bases and J by 6 bases. DNA for the CDR3: TGTGCCAGCTCCCAAGCGGGGACAGGGGGCGGCGAGCAGTACTTC. Translated, it gives CASSQAGTGGGEQYF.

The chain couples TRBV4-1 to TRBJ1-1; TRBD1 agrees at 7 bases. V dropped 4 bases and J dropped 0; count of bases not matched to a gene: 5. The germline gives CDR1 MGHRA, CDR2 YSYEKL. The CDR3 is 15 amino acids. In DNA, the CDR3 is TGCGCCAGCAGCCCCGGGGACAGCATGAACACTGAAGCTTTCTTT. Its protein is CASSPGDSMNTEAFF.

This clonotype was seen many times. This chain joins TRBV3-1 and TRBJ2-1; 10 nucleotides align to TRBD2. This CDR3 has 14 residues. The V gene's germline CDR1 is LGHDT and CDR2 YNNKEL (reference sequence). The trim removed 4 bases at V and 15 bases at J, leaving 12 bases unmatched. The CDR3: CASSPGGSGRPAFF. The CDR3 nucleotides are TGTGCCAGCAGCCCCGGTGGTAGCGGGAGGCCCGCGTTCTTC.

This CDR3 is CASTQNVEDTQYF. CDR3 bases: TGTGCCAGCACTCAAAATGTGGAAGATACGCAGTATTTT. The V and J genes are TRBV12-3 or TRBV12-4 and TRBJ2-3; D remains ambiguous. The V gene lost 7 bases and the J gene lost 5 bases, with 13 bases spanning the gap. The CDR3 is made up of 13 amino acids.

There are many counts of this clonotype. This rearrangement joins TRBV7-2 to TRBJ1-6; 7 bases are a match to TRBD1. The germline V gene encodes CDR1 SGHTA and CDR2 FQGNSA. The CDR3 length is 13 residues. Losses at the gene ends were 1 base for V and 13 bases for J; bases not matched to a gene: 4. The chain's CDR3 is CASSLEGAAPLHF. CDR3 nucleotide sequence: TGTGCCAGCAGCTTAGAGGGGGCCGCTCCCCTCCACTTT.

This clonotype was observed a few times. This chain joins TRBV6-5 and TRBJ1-6; D may be TRBD1 (5 bases). V lost 2 bases to trimming and J lost 8 bases, with 16 bases between them. In germline, CDR1 is MNHEY, CDR2 SVGAGI. This CDR3 is 16 amino acids long. CDR3 coding DNA: TGTGCCAGCAGTTACGGGGACCGGGGTCGGGATTCACCCCTCCACTTT. This encodes CASSYGDRGRDSPLHF.

In this sample, this clonotype turned up many times. V gene TRBV18 combines with J gene TRBJ1-5; D is possibly TRBD1 (5 bases). V lost 3 bases and J lost 0, with 12 bases in between. Germline V CDR1 and CDR2: KGHSH, LQKENI. The CDR3 covers 16 residues. This chain's CDR3 is CASSPPMGLSNQPQHF. The CDR3 nucleotides are TGTGCCAGCTCACCTCCCATGGGGCTTAGCAATCAGCCCCAGCATTTT.

The V and J genes are TRBV28 and TRBJ1-5; D gene unclear. This CDR3 spans 15 amino acids. CDR1 and CDR2 from the germline V gene are MDHEN and SYDVKM. Trimming cost V 5 bases and J 4 bases, with 15 bases left between them. The CDR3 sequence is CASSKAGNFNQPQHF. Written as DNA, the CDR3 is TGTGCCAGCAGTAAAGCTGGAAATTTTAATCAGCCCCAGCATTTT.

This clonotype was counted between two and nine times. V usage is TRBV5-1 and J usage is TRBJ2-3, with D tentatively TRBD2 (6 bases). The ends were cut back, 9 bases at V and 2 bases at J, with 16 bases in the middle. The germline gives CDR1 SGHRS, CDR2 YFSETQ. The CDR3 totals 14 residues. The CDR3 protein is CATQTGTYTDTQYF. The CDR3 DNA reads as TGCGCCACCCAGACCGGGACTTACACAGATACGCAGTATTTT.

This clonotype was observed a few times. Germline is not matched at one junction end, which may reflect a read error. V usage is TRBV10-2 and J usage is TRBJ1-3, with 7 bases that match TRBD1. Germline CDR1 reads WSHSY; CDR2 reads SAAADI. The CDR3 totals 16 residues. In nucleotides, the CDR3 is TGCGCCAGCACTGAGGACAGGCCGCTATTTGGAAACACCATATATTTT. Its translation: CASTEDRPLFGNTIYF.

This chain joins TRBV6-9 and TRBJ2-7; 9 bases agree with TRBD2. The length of the CDR3 is 16 residues. J lost 2 bases, V lost 3 bases, and 8 bases had no gene match. Germline lookup yields CDR1 MNHGY and CDR2 SVAAGI. Here the CDR3 DNA reads TGTGCCAGCAGTTACTGGGGGACTAGCAGACCCTACGAGCAGTACTTC. Amino acid sequence: CASSYWGTSRPYEQYF.

The chain couples TRBV6-1 to TRBJ2-2; perhaps TRBD1 as D (5 bases). The CDR3 spans 15 residues. The germline V gene has CDR1 MNHNS and CDR2 SASEGT. With 0 bases removed from V and 1 base from J, the gap between germline ends came to 6 bases. The CDR3 loop reads CASSEARGNTGELFF. The DNA of the CDR3 is TGTGCCAGCAGTGAAGCTAGGGGGAACACCGGGGAGCTGTTTTTT.

The chain carries TRBV2 and TRBJ2-5, with a possible D match to TRBD2 (7 bases). V shed 7 bases and J shed 5 bases, with 17 bases lying between them. The CDR3 is 14 residues long. Germline V gene data show CDR1 as SNHLY and CDR2 as FYNNEI. CDR3 coding DNA: TGTGCCAGCATCCCACCTGGGGGGGGCGAGACCCAGTACTTC. Its protein product is CASIPPGGGETQYF.

This clonotype appeared a few times. The CDR3: CASSRGFVRANEKLFF. CDR3 coding DNA: TGTGCCAGCAGCCGGGGGTTCGTTCGTGCTAATGAAAAACTGTTTTTT. The gene calls are TRBV7-2 and TRBJ1-4, with D maybe TRBD1 (5 bases). Germline V gives CDR1 SGHTA, CDR2 FQGNSA. V lost 5 bases, J lost 3 bases, and 16 bases lay in between. This CDR3 contains 16 residues.

This clonotype was counted many times. The chain couples TRBV20-1 to TRBJ1-4; maybe TRBD1 (5 bases). The CDR3 is 12 amino acids. The germline gives CDR1 DFQATT, CDR2 SNEGSKA (reference sequence). V was clipped by 4 bases and J by 9 bases, with 12 bases between them. CDR3 in DNA: TGCAGTGCTAACCCACGGGACCAAAAACTGTTTTTT. Translating it yields CSANPRDQKLFF.

The rearrangement links TRBV11-2 to TRBJ2-2; 8 bases line up with TRBD1. V shed 1 base and J 4 bases; nucleotides not matched to a gene: 5. Germline-derived CDR1 and CDR2 are SGHAT and FQNNGV. CDR3 length equals 16 residues. CDR3 DNA sequence: TGTGCCAGCAGCTTAGTCAGGGGGCGCCTCACCGGGGAGCTGTTTTTT. It encodes CASSLVRGRLTGELFF.

This clonotype was counted only a few times. The chain uses TRBV5-6 and TRBJ2-2, with 7 bases lining up with TRBD2. The CDR3 consists of 16 residues. In germline, CDR1 is SGHDT, CDR2 YYEEEE. J lost 4 bases, V lost 2 bases, and 8 bases had no gene match. The CDR3 coding sequence is TGTGCCAGCAGCTTATACCGGGACTACCCCACCGGGGAGCTGTTTTTT. Translation: CASSLYRDYPTGELFF. Full variable domain (remainder filled in from reference TRBV5-6 and TRBJ2-2): DAGVTQSPTHLIKTRGQQVTLRCSPKSGHDTVSWYQQALGQGPQFIFQYYEEEERQRGNFPDRFSGHQFPNYSSELNVNALLLGDSALYLCASSLYRDYPTGELFFGEGSRLTVL.

CDR3 in DNA: TGTGCCAGCAGTTTTCGGTCAGGGACGGTTGGAAACACCATATATTTT. Its translation: CASSFRSGTVGNTIYF. The chain is built from TRBV9 and TRBJ1-3; the D gene is possibly TRBD1 (5 bases). V was trimmed by 5 bases and J by 3 bases, leaving 18 bases between them. CDR3 length: 16 residues. The germline V gene encodes CDR1 SGDLS and CDR2 YYNGEE.

The sample holds many counts of this clonotype. This chain uses TRBV13 with TRBJ1-6; D may be TRBD1 (5 bases). Germline V lookup: CDR1 PRHDT, CDR2 FYEKMQ (reference sequence). This CDR3 has 15 residues. V lost 3 bases and J 5 bases, leaving 11 bases between the germline ends. CDR3 in amino acids: CASSFTLTDNSPLHF. CDR3 nucleotides: TGTGCCAGCAGCTTCACCTTGACAGATAATTCACCCCTCCACTTT. The entire variable domain, with the rest obtained from reference TRBV13 and TRBJ1-6, is as follows: AAGVIQSPRHLIKEKRETATLKCYPIPRHDTVYWYQQGPGQDPQFLISFYEKMQSDKGSIPDRFSAQQFSDYHSELNMSSLELGDSALYFCASSFTLTDNSPLHFGNGTRLTVT.

The chain links TRBV6-1 to TRBJ1-2; no clear D gene. Germline CDR1 reads MNHNS; CDR2 reads SASEGT. The CDR3 has 13 amino acids. V was shortened by 8 bases and J by 6 bases, with 16 bases between the two germline ends. The CDR3 nucleotides are TGTGCCAGCTCCTGGGGAGGGTGGGATGGCTACACCTTC. This sequence encodes CASSWGGWDGYTF.

As regards this clonotype: A much larger clonotype is one base distant, so this may be a read error. The chain has TRBV9 and TRBJ2-5, with 12 bases that match TRBD2. The CDR3 length is 21 residues. Per germline, CDR1 SGDLS and CDR2 YYNGEE. Trimming at V came to 3 bases and at J to 4 bases, leaving 22 bases not matched to a gene. The CDR3 sequence: CASSATKRTSGIGSGRETQYF. CDR3 DNA sequence: TGTGCCAGCAGCGCAACAAAGAGGACTAGCGGGATAGGATCGGGGCGAGAGACCCAGTACTTC.